This TCR beta chain is from a study of blood T cell repertoires in COVID-19. Across the study: Donors in the United States, Italy and Spain gave samples during acute or convalescent COVID-19.

CDR3 length equals 16 residues. Germline V gene sequence: CDR1 LNHDA, CDR2 SQIVND (reference sequence). V was clipped by 1 base and J by 2 bases, with 14 bases between them. Authors' methods: Cell counts per sample came from amplifying reference gene primers. This table comes from immunoSEQ multiplex PCR, and its TCRdb copy is limited to in-frame clones, with some not included. That table gives V, J and clone size, and the DNA gave D and trimming. The data contain approximately 260,000 clones, over 75% of them singletons. The chain recombines TRBV19 with TRBJ1-2; possibly TRBD1 for D (6 bases). The sequenced sample consisted of peripheral blood. The sequence was obtained from a woman aged 35 to 49 who had recovered from COVID-19. CDR3 sequence: CASSIGGGASNYGYTF. The CDR3 DNA reads as TGTGCCAGTAGTATAGGTGGGGGCGCGTCAAACTATGGCTACACCTTC.